Presented here are 15 T cell receptor beta chains from one specimen sequenced in a study of cytomegalovirus exposure and HLA in healthy donors. Use of 60 Vbeta and 13 Jbeta primers characterized the PCR. The data were produced by immunoSEQ multiplex PCR, yet TCRdb's version contains in-frame clones alone and is incomplete. The table records fewer than 200,000 clones, 60% to 80% of them present only once. Sequencing input: PBMCs. All receptors derive from a man aged 60 to 69 in good health and CMV-seronegative.

The rearrangement links TRBV28 to TRBJ2-5; D gene unclear. Deletions cut 11 bases from V and 5 bases from J, with 21 bases between. CDR3 length: 14 residues. Germline assignment: CDR1 MDHEN and CDR2 SYDVKM. In DNA, the CDR3 is TGTGCCGGGTCAGGATCAGGCGATTACGAGACCCAGTACTTC. Protein: CAGSGSGDYETQYF.

In DNA form, the CDR3 reads TGCGCCAGCAGCTTGCAGGGATCGAACACTGAAGCTTTCTTT. This gives the protein CASSLQGSNTEAFF. This chain uses TRBV5-1 with TRBJ1-1, with D perhaps matching TRBD1 (5 bases). This CDR3 region has 14 residues. The germline V gene has CDR1 SGHRS and CDR2 YFSETQ. V was clipped by 1 base and J by 1 base, with 8 bases between them.

V and J are TRBV6-5 and TRBJ2-2; D is uncertain. Germline CDR1 MNHEY, CDR2 SVGAGI. V was pared by 2 bases and J by 2 bases, with 12 bases between. The CDR3 extends over 16 amino acids. The CDR3 nucleotides are TGTGCCAGCAGTTACACGTGGGCGATAAACACCGGGGAGCTGTTTTTT. Translation gives CASSYTWAINTGELFF.

This clone was seen just once. The rearrangement links TRBV5-1 to TRBJ2-5; TRBD2 matches 7 bases. V lost 0 bases, J lost 2 bases, and 7 bases stayed unmatched. The germline CDR1 and CDR2 sequences are SGHRS and YFSETQ. This CDR3 is 16 amino acids long. The CDR3 loop is CASSLAASGDQETQYF. The CDR3 nucleotides are TGCGCCAGCAGCTTGGCGGCTAGCGGAGATCAAGAGACCCAGTACTTC.

The genes are TRBV4-1 and TRBJ2-7; 7 nucleotides match TRBD1. Trimming cost V 5 bases and J 0 bases; bases outside gene matches: 7. The CDR3 is 15 residues long. In germline, CDR1 is MGHRA, CDR2 YSYEKL. This CDR3 reads CASSERQGISYEQYF. The CDR3 DNA follows: TGCGCCAGCAGCGAAAGACAGGGCATCTCCTACGAGCAGTACTTC.

The chain employs TRBV7-8 and TRBJ2-2; 10 bases fit TRBD1. V was pared by 5 bases and J by 4 bases, with 4 bases of the junction left unmatched. The CDR3 runs 15 residues. CDR1 and CDR2 (germline): SGHVS, FQNEAQ. In DNA form, the CDR3 reads TGTGCCAGCAGCCAGCGGACAGGGGGCACCGGGGAGCTGTTTTTT. It translates to CASSQRTGGTGELFF.

This clone was picked up one time. This chain uses TRBV29-1 with TRBJ1-2; D unresolved. The V end lost 2 bases, the J end lost 7 bases, and 14 bases lay between the germline ends. From germline, CDR1 is SQVTM and CDR2 ANQGSEA. The CDR3 extends over 13 amino acids. CDR3: CSVEIRSSGGYTF. The DNA of the CDR3 is TGCAGCGTTGAAATACGCTCCTCAGGTGGCTACACCTTC.

This clone has a handful of counts. CDR3 sequence reads: CASSQVRTVGTEAFF. In DNA form, the CDR3 reads TGTGCCAGCAGCCAAGTAAGGACAGTTGGCACTGAAGCTTTCTTT. The V and J genes are TRBV4-2 and TRBJ1-1, with a weak D call TRBD1 (6 bases). V shed 1 base and J shed 4 bases, with 13 bases lying between them. The germline V gene encodes CDR1 LGHNA and CDR2 YNFKEQ. CDR3 length equals 15 residues.

The V call is TRBV5-4, the J call TRBJ2-1; the D gene is possibly TRBD2 (6 bases). CDR1 is SGHNT, CDR2 YYREEE, per germline (reference sequence). V was trimmed by 4 bases and J by 3 bases, leaving 17 bases between them. This CDR3 is 16 amino acids long. The CDR3 bases are TGTGCCAGCAGCGTCCCTAGCGCCCCTAACTACAATGAGCAGTTCTTC. Protein product: CASSVPSAPNYNEQFF.

This clone was seen only a few times. This chain links TRBV30 with TRBJ1-1; 7 nucleotides agree with TRBD1. After removal of 3 bases from V and 5 bases from J, the junction contained 12 bases not matched to a gene. CDR3 length: 15 residues. From germline, CDR1 is GTSNPN and CDR2 SVGIG (reference sequence). CDR3 amino acids: CAWSPRQGQRTEAFF. The CDR3 DNA follows: TGTGCCTGGAGCCCTCGACAGGGACAACGGACTGAAGCTTTCTTT.

The CDR3 loop reads CASGLTTFRPGTEETQYF. In nucleotides, the CDR3 is TGTGCTAGTGGTTTGACGACGTTTCGCCCCGGGACAGAAGAGACCCAGTACTTC. This chain uses TRBV12-5 with TRBJ2-5; 7 positions match TRBD1. The germline V gene has CDR1 LGHNT and CDR2 FRNRAP. J was trimmed by 3 bases and V by 2 bases; bases with no gene match: 15. The CDR3 extends over 18 amino acids.

The chain links TRBV29-1 to TRBJ2-7; 8 nucleotides match TRBD2. The CDR3 loop spans 11 amino acids. From germline, CDR1 is SQVTM and CDR2 ANQGSEA. V shed 6 bases and J 6 bases; nucleotides not matched to a gene: 4. The chain's CDR3 is CSVRGDGEQYF. CDR3 DNA: TGCAGCGTGCGGGGGGACGGCGAGCAGTACTTC.

CDR3 bases: TGTGCCAGCAGCTCGGGACAGGGTGATAGTTCACCCCTCCACTTT. It yields the protein CASSSGQGDSSPLHF. The chain employs TRBV5-4 and TRBJ1-6; 9 bases are a match to TRBD1. Germline CDR1 is SGHNT and CDR2 is YYREEE (reference sequence). V was pared by 3 bases and J by 9 bases, with 7 bases of the junction left unmatched. The CDR3 covers 15 residues. The variable domain in full, with the rest retrieved from reference TRBV5-4 and TRBJ1-6, is ETGVTQSPTHLIKTRGQQVTLRCSSQSGHNTVSWYQQALGQGPQFIFQYYREEENGRGNFPPRFSGLQFPNYSSELNVNALELDDSALYLCASSSGQGDSSPLHFGNGTRLTVT.

This clone came up a few times. This chain uses TRBV5-1 with TRBJ2-5, with 7 bases fitting TRBD1. The last part of the DNA fits TRBJ2-7 better; the J call may be wrong. CDR1 SGHRS and CDR2 YFSETQ come from the germline V gene. The CDR3 spans 17 residues. The CDR3 is CASSSGQPGRPSYEQYF. The DNA of the CDR3 is TGCGCCAGCAGCTCGGGACAGCCCGGCCGACCCTCCTACGAGCAGTACTTC.

This sequence joins TRBV18 and TRBJ1-1; D gene uncertain. Germline loops: CDR1 KGHSH, CDR2 LQKENI. The CDR3 sequence is 13 residues long. Trimming left V 3 bases short and J 3 bases short, with 8 bases between. CDR3 nucleotides: TGTGCCAGCTCACCGTTCGGGGACACTGAAGCTTTCTTT. Translated: CASSPFGDTEAFF.